This TCR beta chain came from a study of cytomegalovirus exposure and HLA in healthy donors. The V segment lost 5 bases and the J segment 4 bases; nucleotides outside the gene matches: 11. This CDR3 region has 17 residues. Germline assignment: CDR1 MDHEN and CDR2 SYDVKM. Turning to this clone: Its antigen remains unknown.

General observations from the study: The study put 150 to 200 TCR beta chains on its list as cytomegalovirus-associated. A highly shared variant cluster was judged a likely technical artifact.

PCR primers comprised 60 Vbeta and 13 Jbeta primers. Clones were sequenced by immunoSEQ multiplex PCR, and TCRdb holds only the in-frame ones, with some missing. The repertoire holds 85,000 to 120,000 clones, with 60% to 85% as singletons. Sequencing was done on a sample of PBMCs. This receptor was obtained from a male donor in good health and CMV-seropositive. This chain uses TRBV28 with TRBJ2-2; 9 nucleotides line up with TRBD2. CDR3 amino acids: CASSVTELAGITGELFF. DNA for the CDR3: TGTGCCAGCAGTGTAACGGAGCTAGCGGGAATCACCGGGGAGCTGTTTTTT.